A selection of T cell receptor beta chains follows, all from one sample in a study of T cells expressing NK-cell markers. Reprocessing the 5' RACE reads, TCRdb reports a single entry for every CDR3 protein and omits DNA. Its table records some 410,000 distinct CDR3 sequences. The sequencing sample was made of blood T cells: a sorted CD56 or NKG2C T cell subset, CD4+ or CD8+ T cells, or bulk PBMC T cells (not recorded which). These receptors were collected from a woman between 18 and 70 years old in good health. Each CDR3 is given with its conserved first and last residue.

v_call	j_call	cdr3_aa
TRBV30	TRBJ2-3	CAWSVTGTDTQYF
TRBV6-1	TRBJ1-1	CASRRQGDTEAFF
TRBV5-8	TRBJ2-3	CASSLPRLTDTQYF
TRBV18	TRBJ2-3	CASSLPGETDTQYF
TRBV11-2	TRBJ1-5	CASSLEAPYYSNQPQHF
TRBV5-1	TRBJ2-7	CASSPPDGSYEQYF
TRBV18	TRBJ2-1	CASSTGGSSYNEQFF
TRBV6-1	TRBJ2-2	CASISAGGLGGELFF
TRBV12-3/TRBV12-4	TRBJ1-1	CASSRQGGDTEAFF
TRBV7-2	TRBJ2-1	CASSSGVGMDEQFF
TRBV7-8	TRBJ1-6	CASSPLEGDNSPLHF
TRBV20-1	TRBJ2-1	CSARPDARIHGSDEQFF
TRBV20-1	TRBJ2-1	CSARDSGGMAYNEQFF
TRBV12-3/TRBV12-4	TRBJ2-1	CASSWGGLAGADEQFF
TRBV29-1	TRBJ1-2	CSVVGGTTDNYGYTF
TRBV6-4	TRBJ1-1	CASSGTENTEAFF
TRBV12-3/TRBV12-4	TRBJ2-1	CASSLVGRGRYNEQFF
TRBV7-8	TRBJ2-6	CASSPFFVALGANVLTF
TRBV7-2	TRBJ1-6	CASSSRTGPLHF